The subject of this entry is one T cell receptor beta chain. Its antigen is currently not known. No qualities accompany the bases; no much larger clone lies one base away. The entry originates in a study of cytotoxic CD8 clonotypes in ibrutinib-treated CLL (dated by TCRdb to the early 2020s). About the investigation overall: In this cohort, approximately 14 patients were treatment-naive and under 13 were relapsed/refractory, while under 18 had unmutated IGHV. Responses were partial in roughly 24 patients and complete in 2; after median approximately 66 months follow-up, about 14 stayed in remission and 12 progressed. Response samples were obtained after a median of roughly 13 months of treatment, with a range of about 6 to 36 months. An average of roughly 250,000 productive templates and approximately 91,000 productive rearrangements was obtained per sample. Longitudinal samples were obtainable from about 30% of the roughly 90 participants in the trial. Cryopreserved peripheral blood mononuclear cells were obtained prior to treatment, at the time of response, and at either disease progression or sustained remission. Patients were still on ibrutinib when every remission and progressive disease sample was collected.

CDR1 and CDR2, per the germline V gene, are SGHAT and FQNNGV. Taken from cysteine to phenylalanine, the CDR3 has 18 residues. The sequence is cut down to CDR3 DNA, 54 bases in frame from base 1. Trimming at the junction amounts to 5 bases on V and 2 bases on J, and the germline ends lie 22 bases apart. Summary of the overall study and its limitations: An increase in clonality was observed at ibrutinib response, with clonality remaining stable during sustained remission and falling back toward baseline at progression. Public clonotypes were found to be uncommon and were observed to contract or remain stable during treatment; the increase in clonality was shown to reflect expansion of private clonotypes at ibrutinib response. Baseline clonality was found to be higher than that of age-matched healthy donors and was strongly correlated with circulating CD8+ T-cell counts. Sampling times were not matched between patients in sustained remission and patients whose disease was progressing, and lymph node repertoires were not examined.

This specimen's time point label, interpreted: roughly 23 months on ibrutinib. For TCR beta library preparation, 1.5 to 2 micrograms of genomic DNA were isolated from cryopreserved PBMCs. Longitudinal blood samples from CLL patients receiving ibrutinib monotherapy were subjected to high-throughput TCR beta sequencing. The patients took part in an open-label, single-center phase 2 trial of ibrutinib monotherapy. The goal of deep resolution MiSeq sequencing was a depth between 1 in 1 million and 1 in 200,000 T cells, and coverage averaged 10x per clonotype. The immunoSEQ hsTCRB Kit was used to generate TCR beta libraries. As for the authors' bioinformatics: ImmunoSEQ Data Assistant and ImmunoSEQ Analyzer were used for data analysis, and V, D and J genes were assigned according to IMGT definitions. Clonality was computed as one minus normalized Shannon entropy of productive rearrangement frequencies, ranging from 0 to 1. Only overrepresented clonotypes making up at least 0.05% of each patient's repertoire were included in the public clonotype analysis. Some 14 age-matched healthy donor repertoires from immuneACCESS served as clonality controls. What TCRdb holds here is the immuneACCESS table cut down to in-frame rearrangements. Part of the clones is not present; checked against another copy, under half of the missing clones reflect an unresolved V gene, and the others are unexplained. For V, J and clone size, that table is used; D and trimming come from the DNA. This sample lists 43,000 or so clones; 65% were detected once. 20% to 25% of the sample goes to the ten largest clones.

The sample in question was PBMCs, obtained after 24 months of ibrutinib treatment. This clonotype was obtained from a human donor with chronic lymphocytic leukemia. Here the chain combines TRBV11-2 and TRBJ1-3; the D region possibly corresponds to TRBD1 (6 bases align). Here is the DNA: TGTGCCAGCAGCCCAAGACAGGTCGGGCAGATCACTGGAAACACCATATATTTT. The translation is CASSPRQVGQITGNTIYF. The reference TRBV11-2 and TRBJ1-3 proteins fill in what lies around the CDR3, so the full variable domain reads EAGVAQSPRYKIIEKRQSVAFWCNPISGHATLYWYQQILGQGPKLLIQFQNNGVVDDSQLPKDRFSAERLKGVDSTLKIQPAKLEDSAVYLCASSPRQVGQITGNTIYFGEGSWLTVV.